The text below deals with one TCR beta chain. The specificity of this receptor is unknown. Base qualities are not provided; no much larger clone lies one nucleotide away. The sample originates from a study of post-analysis software for immune sequencing data (dated by TCRdb to the mid-2010s). Turning to the overall study: Recorded disease courses included relapsing-remitting, secondary progressive and progressive-relapsing multiple sclerosis, with some patients lacking subtype annotation. The multiple sclerosis patient repertoires were compared with about a dozen previously published healthy control repertoires from donors aged roughly 6 to 25 years. A subset of samples was prepared in parallel using single-end sample barcoding, then pooled and co-amplified after Illumina adapter ligation. Study-wide conclusions, independent of this receptor: Direct clustering with F measure showed strong co-clustering of samples prepared in the same batch, prompting a batch-effect correction. Multiple sclerosis patients had significantly lower normalized Chao1 diversity than controls, a result that suggests substantial peripheral T-cell clonal expansion. The multiple sclerosis patient group was slightly younger than the control group. A handful of TRBV segments, including TRBV5-6, TRBV5-1 and TRBV20-1, were significantly more frequent in patients than controls.

TCR beta repertoires were profiled from peripheral blood of 10 to 15 young patients with multiple sclerosis to demonstrate the VDJtools post-analysis software. The multiple sclerosis patients were children and adolescents between roughly 6 and 16 years of age. CDR1 and CDR2 (SGDLS, YYNGEE) derive from the germline V gene. Taken from cysteine to phenylalanine, the CDR3 has 14 residues. Here the CDR3 DNA is all that survives: 42 bases in frame from base 1. The germline ends are 10 bases apart after V is trimmed by 0 bases and J by 6 bases. Library preparation employed PCR. Instrument on record: Illumina HiSeq 2500. Unique molecular identifiers were incorporated into TCR beta cDNA libraries to reduce PCR and sequencing biases. Roughly 500,000 cDNA molecules were obtained per 1 to 10 million input T cells, so each molecule approximated one T cell. The patient libraries were prepared and sequenced using the same protocol as the earlier healthy control dataset. Samples belonging to the same batch were prepared together, multiplexed and sequenced on a shared HiSeq lane. Turning to the authors' computational methods: Raw barcoded reads were processed with MIGEC, discarding single-read molecular identifier groups before consensus assembly and CDR3 extraction. Clonotype tables were post-analysed with VDJtools, and diversity was normalized by down-sampling all datasets to the smallest sample size. Repertoire overlap clustering matched CDR3 amino acid but not nucleotide sequences to correct batch-related cross-sample contamination. TCRdb reran the public reads through fastp at Q25 and MiXCR, keeping productive beta chains. Entries are consolidated by CDR3 protein sequence, retaining the most common genes and DNA. TCRdb's processing, not the authors' own work, is the source of the V and J calls. This sample lists 750,000 to 900,000 distinct CDR3 sequences; approximately 44% were detected once. In total, the top ten clones hold around 4.7% of the sample.

Sample: blood. The chain is made from TRBV9 and TRBJ2-1, with TRBD2 tentatively as D gene (5 bases match). The sequence was collected from a girl under 18 with multiple sclerosis. CDR3 loop: CASSVGLATNEQFF. In nucleotide form, the sequence is TGTGCCAGCAGCGTAGGGCTAGCCACCAATGAGCAGTTCTTC.